One sample yielded the 25 T cell receptor beta chains listed below, sequenced in a study of blood T cell repertoires in COVID-19. The method was immunoSEQ multiplex PCR; TCRdb's version includes in-frame clones alone and lacks a portion of them. Of 150,000 to 200,000 clones listed, approximately 85% are singletons. The sequencing sample was made of peripheral blood. These receptor sequences come from a woman aged 80 or over with acute or convalescent COVID-19.

The rearrangement links TRBV7-6 to TRBJ1-2; D is unresolved. From germline, CDR1 is SGHVS and CDR2 FNYEAQ. This CDR3 is 10 amino acids long. The V gene lost 7 bases and the J gene lost 8 bases, with 8 bases spanning the gap. As DNA, the CDR3 is TGTGCCAGCACCCCGGGAGGCTACACCTTC. Its translation is CASTPGGYTF.

The chain has TRBV19 and TRBJ2-1; D is uncertain. The V gene lost 10 bases and the J gene lost 0 bases, with 4 bases spanning the gap. Germline CDR1 and CDR2: LNHDA and SQIVND (reference sequence). The CDR3 is 11 amino acids. CDR3 sequence: CATSSYNEQFF. CDR3 sequence (DNA): TGTGCCACCAGCTCCTACAATGAGCAGTTCTTC.

The chain uses TRBV5-1 and TRBJ1-5; no clear D. V lost 0 bases, J lost 3 bases, and 10 bases lay in between. CDR1 and CDR2 (germline): SGHRS, YFSETQ. The CDR3 covers 15 residues. CDR3 amino acids: CASSLAPGYNQPQHF. CDR3 bases: TGCGCCAGCAGCTTGGCCCCGGGTTACAATCAGCCCCAGCATTTT.

The genes are TRBV5-4 and TRBJ1-2, with 9 bases aligning to TRBD1. The V gene end was trimmed by 3 bases and the J gene end by 2 bases; junction bases not matched to a gene: 5. Germline CDR1 reads SGHNT; CDR2 reads YYREEE (reference sequence). The CDR3 spans 15 residues. This CDR3 is CASSSGQGKNYGYTF. As DNA, the CDR3 is TGTGCCAGCAGCTCGGGACAGGGAAAGAACTATGGCTACACCTTC. The whole variable domain, filled in from reference TRBV5-4 and TRBJ1-2, reads ETGVTQSPTHLIKTRGQQVTLRCSSQSGHNTVSWYQQALGQGPQFIFQYYREEENGRGNFPPRFSGLQFPNYSSELNVNALELDDSALYLCASSSGQGKNYGYTFGSGTRLTVV.

The J gene is TRBJ2-3, the V gene TRBV27; 9 bases are shared with TRBD2. After removal of 4 bases from V and 5 bases from J, the junction contained 16 bases not matched to a gene. The germline CDR1 and CDR2 sequences are MNHEY and SMNVEV (reference sequence). The CDR3 is made up of 18 amino acids. The CDR3 coding sequence is TGTGCCAGCAGTTCCTTCCTCGTGAGTAGCGGGGGACAAGATACGCAGTATTTT. This codes for CASSSFLVSSGGQDTQYF.

In this sample, this clone turned up once. The genes are TRBV7-8 and TRBJ1-6; a possible D gene is TRBD1 (6 bases). Looked up from germline, CDR1 is SGHVS and CDR2 is FQNEAQ. V shed 5 bases and J shed 4 bases, with 12 bases lying between them. The CDR3 has 15 residues. The CDR3 coding sequence is TGTGCCAGCAGCCCGATACAGGGTTATAATTCACCCCTCCACTTT. It yields the protein CASSPIQGYNSPLHF.

The sample holds a few counts of this clone. The chain couples TRBV27 to TRBJ1-3; D gene unclear. The CDR3 runs 14 residues. The germline CDR1 and CDR2 sequences are MNHEY and SMNVEV (reference sequence). Trimming left V 3 bases short and J 2 bases short, with 8 bases between. The CDR3 loop is CASSFIGTGNTIYF. In DNA, the CDR3 is TGTGCCAGCAGTTTCATCGGGACTGGAAACACCATATATTTT.

The V and J genes are TRBV6-5 and TRBJ2-7; 8 bases match TRBD1. Germline CDR1 and CDR2: MNHEY and SVGAGI. The CDR3 has 13 residues. V was pared by 7 bases and J by 3 bases, with 5 bases of the junction left unmatched. The CDR3 nucleotides read TGTGCCAGCACTAGACAGGGGATCTACGAGCAGTACTTC. Translation: CASTRQGIYEQYF.

V usage is TRBV5-1 and J usage is TRBJ2-5, with D possibly matching TRBD1 (6 bases). V was shortened by 2 bases and J by 4 bases, with 12 bases between the two germline ends. This CDR3 region has 14 residues. CDR1 is SGHRS and CDR2 is YFSETQ in the germline V gene. The CDR3 protein is CASSFPGQRETQYF. In nucleotides, the CDR3 is TGCGCCAGCAGCTTCCCGGGACAAAGAGAGACCCAGTACTTC.

The chain carries TRBV7-9 and TRBJ1-5, with D tentatively TRBD1 (6 bases). CDR3 length equals 14 residues. The germline gives CDR1 SEHNR, CDR2 FQNEAQ (reference sequence). V was pared by 5 bases and J by 7 bases, with 15 bases between. The DNA of the CDR3 is TGTGCCAGCAGCCAAGGGGGAAATAGCCAGCCCCAGCATTTT. This codes for CASSQGGNSQPQHF.

This clone was observed a single time. This chain links TRBV4-2 with TRBJ1-2, with 9 bases aligning to TRBD1. Germline trimming cut 1 base from V and 3 bases from J; bases unmatched to any gene: 3. CDR1 is LGHNA, CDR2 YNFKEQ, per germline. The CDR3 sequence is 15 residues long. The CDR3 DNA is TGTGCCAGCAGCCAAGCGACAGGGGGACACTATGGCTACACCTTC. This gives the protein CASSQATGGHYGYTF.

This chain links TRBV18 with TRBJ2-3, with D possibly matching TRBD2 (5 bases). CDR1 KGHSH and CDR2 LQKENI come from the germline V gene. CDR3 length equals 15 residues. Deletions cut 4 bases from V and 1 base from J, with 12 bases between. CDR3 DNA sequence: TGTGCCAGCTCACTCGGAAGCGGAGGCACAGATACGCAGTATTTT. Translated: CASSLGSGGTDTQYF.

This clone has a handful of counts. The V and J genes are TRBV5-4 and TRBJ2-7; TRBD1 matches at 11 bases. J was trimmed by 2 bases and V by 10 bases; bases with no gene match: 8. CDR3 length: 14 residues. CDR1 is SGHNT, CDR2 YYREEE, per germline (reference sequence). CDR3 sequence reads: CAARDRGTPYEQYF. Written as DNA, the CDR3 is TGTGCCGCCCGGGACAGGGGGACTCCCTACGAGCAGTACTTC.

The chain employs TRBV6-2 or TRBV6-3 and TRBJ2-7, with D tentatively TRBD2 (7 bases). The ends were cut back, 2 bases at V and 4 bases at J, with 15 bases in the middle. Looked up from germline, CDR1 is MNHEY and CDR2 is SVGEGT. The CDR3 length is 15 residues. This CDR3 is CASSYPRGPVYEQYF. Written as DNA, the CDR3 is TGTGCCAGCAGTTACCCGCGGGGGCCCGTGTACGAGCAGTACTTC.

The chain is built from TRBV10-3 and TRBJ1-1, with 7 bases lining up with TRBD1. This CDR3 is built from 15 residues. Per germline, CDR1 ENHRY and CDR2 SYGVKD. V trimming: 5 bases; J trimming: 1 base; junction bases outside the gene matches: 7. CDR3 sequence reads: CAISPKDRANTEAFF. CDR3 DNA sequence: TGTGCCATCAGTCCGAAAGACAGGGCGAACACTGAAGCTTTCTTT.

The chain employs TRBV19 and TRBJ2-3; 8 nucleotides match TRBD2. V shed 5 bases, J shed 2 bases, and the junction held 6 bases outside the gene matches. CDR3 length: 15 amino acids. Germline V gene lookup returns CDR1 LNHDA and CDR2 SQIVND (reference sequence). The CDR3 here is CASSPSGLNTDTQYF. In DNA, the CDR3 is TGTGCCAGTAGTCCTAGCGGGCTTAACACAGATACGCAGTATTTT.

The chain carries TRBV5-1 and TRBJ2-5, with unresolved D. V shed 0 bases and J shed 0 bases, with 9 bases lying between them. CDR3 length: 15 residues. From germline, CDR1 is SGHRS and CDR2 YFSETQ. The CDR3 sequence is CASSLGSVYQETQYF. Written as DNA, the CDR3 is TGCGCCAGCAGCTTGGGCAGCGTTTACCAAGAGACCCAGTACTTC.

A few counts support this clone. The rearrangement joins TRBV28 to TRBJ1-1; 9 bases map to TRBD1. This CDR3 spans 15 amino acids. The V and J ends lost 5 bases and 3 bases, in that order; junction bases with no gene match: 7. Germline CDR1 and CDR2: MDHEN and SYDVKM. CDR3 in DNA: TGTGCCAGCAGTACAGGGGGCCGTAGGGACACTGAAGCTTTCTTT. The encoded protein is CASSTGGRRDTEAFF.

CDR3 residues: CAWSKETGANEQFF. As DNA, the CDR3 is TGTGCCTGGAGTAAGGAGACAGGGGCCAATGAGCAGTTCTTC. The rearrangement links TRBV30 to TRBJ2-1; 8 positions agree with TRBD1. This CDR3 region has 14 residues. From germline, CDR1 is GTSNPN and CDR2 SVGIG (reference sequence). Unmatched junction bases numbered 6, after V lost 2 bases and J lost 6 bases. Looking up the rest from reference TRBV30 and TRBJ2-1 gives the full variable domain: SQTIHQWPATLVQPVGSPLSLECTVEGTSNPNLYWYRQAAGRGLQLLFYSVGIGQISSEVPQNLSASRPQDRQFILSSKKLLLSDSGFYLCAWSKETGANEQFFGPGTRLTVL.

The genes are TRBV6-5 and TRBJ1-2, with 9 positions matching TRBD1. Germline CDR1 and CDR2: MNHEY and SVGAGI. J gave up 2 bases and V 6 bases, and 4 bases lay outside the gene matches. This CDR3 contains 14 residues. CDR3 in DNA: TGTGCCAGCAGGTCACAGGGGGCAAACTATGGCTACACCTTC. Translating it yields CASRSQGANYGYTF.

The chain recombines TRBV7-2 with TRBJ1-1, with D possibly being TRBD1 (5 bases). Germline values: CDR1 SGHTA, CDR2 FQGNSA. The V gene lost 1 base and the J gene lost 4 bases, with 13 bases spanning the gap. The CDR3 consists of 15 residues. This CDR3 is CASSLVGGATTEAFF. DNA of the CDR3: TGTGCCAGCAGCTTAGTTGGAGGGGCTACCACTGAAGCTTTCTTT.

The chain joins TRBV10-3 to TRBJ2-2; D gene uncertain. This CDR3 contains 13 residues. The germline gives CDR1 ENHRY, CDR2 SYGVKD. The V end lost 4 bases, the J end lost 5 bases, and 8 bases lay between the germline ends. Here the CDR3 reads CAISGGGTGELFF. CDR3 nucleotides: TGTGCCATCAGTGGCGGTGGGACCGGGGAGCTGTTTTTT.

The CDR3: CALQGFGRSPLHF. CDR3 nucleotides: TGTGCCCTCCAGGGATTCGGAAGGTCACCCCTCCACTTT. The chain employs TRBV30 and TRBJ1-6; perhaps TRBD1 as D (5 bases). V shed 8 bases and J shed 10 bases, with 18 bases lying between them. The CDR3 has 13 residues. Per the germline V gene, CDR1 is GTSNPN and CDR2 is SVGIG (reference sequence).

This chain links TRBV7-3 with TRBJ2-5; D not certain. CDR1 SGHTA and CDR2 FQGTGA come from the germline V gene. With 1 base removed from V and 4 bases from J, the gap between germline ends came to 7 bases. The CDR3 has 13 residues. CDR3 bases: TGTGCCAGCAGCTTAAACGGAGCAGAGACCCAGTACTTC. Protein product: CASSLNGAETQYF.

This rearrangement joins TRBV18 to TRBJ1-1; 7 nucleotides line up with TRBD1. V trimming: 3 bases; J trimming: 4 bases; junction bases outside the gene matches: 5. CDR1 is KGHSH and CDR2 is LQKENI in the germline V gene. There are 14 residues in the CDR3. The CDR3 region has the DNA TGTGCCAGCTCACCCATACAGGGGACCACTGAAGCTTTCTTT. Residues: CASSPIQGTTEAFF.